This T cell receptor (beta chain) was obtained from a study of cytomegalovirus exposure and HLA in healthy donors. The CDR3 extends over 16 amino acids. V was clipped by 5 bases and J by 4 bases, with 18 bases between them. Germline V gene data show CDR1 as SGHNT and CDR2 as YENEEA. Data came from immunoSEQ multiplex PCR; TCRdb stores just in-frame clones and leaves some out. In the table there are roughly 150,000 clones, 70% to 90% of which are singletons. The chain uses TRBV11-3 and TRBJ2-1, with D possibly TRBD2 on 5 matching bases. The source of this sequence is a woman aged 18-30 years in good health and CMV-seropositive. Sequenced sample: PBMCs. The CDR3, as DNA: TGTGCCAGCAGCCCAGCCCCCGCGGCGGGTTACAATGAGCAGTTCTTC. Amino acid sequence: CASSPAPAAGYNEQFF.